This T cell receptor (beta chain) was obtained from a study of spatial heterogeneity in lung cancer. Study conclusions and caveats: Compared with follow-up, resection was when ubiquitous expanded tumor TCRs appeared in blood more.

This clonotype has just a few counts. What it recognizes is unknown. The CDR3 runs to 16 residues. Germline-derived CDR1 and CDR2 are SGHVS and FQNEAQ. Between the trimmed V and J ends, which lost 0 bases and 1 base, there was a span of 13 bases. The time point denotes: sample taken at primary tumor resection. Unsorted samples of tumor, nontumor lung or frozen PBMC had their whole RNA sequenced. The cohort: over 65 early-stage, untreated non-small cell lung cancer patients. TCRdb independently ran MiXCR on the 5' RACE reads; one entry per CDR3 protein. The top ten clones hold around a fifth of a sample with 17,000 or so distinct CDR3 sequences, over 20% of them seen once.

The receptor's source is a female donor with early-stage non-small cell lung cancer. The genes are TRBV7-8 and TRBJ2-7, with TRBD1 as a possible D gene (6 bases). Sequencing used PBMCs, obtained at surgery. For the CDR3, the DNA is TGTGCCAGCAGCTTAGCTTGGAGGACAGCTTCCTACGAGCAGTACTTC. It codes for CASSLAWRTASYEQYF.